The T cell receptor (beta chain) described here comes from a study of early T cells in non-severe SARS-CoV-2 infection. The study's findings and limits: Matching against VDJdb likely underestimated virus-specific expansions, favoring anti-spike CD8.

Molecules of cDNA were individually given unique molecular identifiers that were attached to them. TCRdb itself ran the 5' RACE reads through MiXCR, one entry per CDR3 protein. The sample has fewer than 35,000 distinct CDR3 sequences; 4.5% to 7% are singletons. This clonotype occurred many times. Its cognate antigen is unknown. The clonotype originates from an adult who was a healthcare worker with PCR-confirmed SARS-CoV-2 infection or an uninfected control (not recorded which). Sequencing was done on a sample of whole blood.

CDR3: CASSFTAESSGPQYF. The CDR3 DNA follows: TGCGCCAGCAGCTTTACAGCCGAGTCTTCGGGGCCGCAGTACTTC. This chain connects TRBV5-1 to TRBJ2-7; D is perhaps TRBD1 or TRBD2 (5 bases each). The germline V gene encodes CDR1 SGHRS and CDR2 YFSETQ. The ends were cut back, 2 bases at V and 9 bases at J, with 21 bases in the middle. This CDR3 is 15 amino acids long.